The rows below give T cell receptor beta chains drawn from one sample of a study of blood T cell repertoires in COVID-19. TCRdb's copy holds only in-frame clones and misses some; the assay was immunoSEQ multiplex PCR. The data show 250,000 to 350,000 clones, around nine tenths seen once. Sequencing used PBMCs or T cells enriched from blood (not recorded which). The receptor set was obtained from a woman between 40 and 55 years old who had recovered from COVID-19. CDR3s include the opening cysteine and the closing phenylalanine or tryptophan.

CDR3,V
CASSLAPGNTEAFF,TRBV7-2
CASSAMSAGKDYNEQFF,TRBV27
CASTDRGSTEAFF,TRBV27
CASVTAGQGTGELFF,TRBV28
CASSLRQGGMNTEAFF,TRBV7-9
CASRGADTGELFF,TRBV12-3/TRBV12-4
CASSLSNSGYTGELFF,TRBV27
CASSLSDIIAFF,TRBV7-9
CASSGSGVPLEQYF,TRBV6-2/TRBV6-3
CASSSSQGGPQPQHF,TRBV28
CASSPPEAYEQYF,TRBV7-2
CASRRSSVAYEQYF,TRBV7-2
CASSYSDQDKKAFF,TRBV6-6
CASSYSLRAATEAFF,TRBV6-5
CASSLSTGYEQYF,TRBV12-3/TRBV12-4
CASSGGGKGEEVEAFF,TRBV28
CASSWGGGEQFF,TRBV28
CASSQGARSETQYF,TRBV14
CASSQDRGARDQYF,TRBV4-2
CASSQTSGSMTDTQYF,TRBV4-2
CASSSSRGTPNTGELFF,TRBV9
CASSLVQTATEAFF,TRBV27
CAISESQANNQPQHF,TRBV10-3
CASSPGNSGNTIYF,TRBV11-2
CSAWGQGEDEQFF,TRBV29-1
CASSKDRVVIDSPLHF,TRBV2
CASSLGPGDEQFF,TRBV11-3
CASSPGTINTGELFF,TRBV28
CASSPKVDSYGYTF,TRBV19
CASSHLRGEGTDTQYF,TRBV18
CASSTGQGGGNTIYF,TRBV18
CASSRGALSNQPQHF,TRBV2
CSIGGGDYGYTF,TRBV29-1
CASSLEVGRTGEQYF,TRBV23-1
CAWSVPRGLDPYEQYF,TRBV30
CASSSTRGTEAFF,TRBV11-2
CASSHGTNGYTF,TRBV7-2
CASSLSPSGRAGELFF,TRBV7-2
CATSRPPGRDTGELFF,TRBV15
CAISETGYEQYF,TRBV10-3
CASRGDSNNSPLHF,TRBV7-9
CASSLSSASSGFPLHF,TRBV18
CASDGTTGPQHF,TRBV19
CASSLQGGQPQHF,TRBV5-1
CASSSTGMGQPQHF,TRBV28
CSVGGQGFGYTF,TRBV29-1
CASSRRGGPSTNEKLFF,TRBV7-9
CASQTGTNYGYTF,TRBV6-5
CASSLRQGRYNEQFF,TRBV7-2
CAWSSGRTGGRAGETQYF,TRBV30
CASSLEGWSEAFF,TRBV5-4
CASSNSRQGNYGYTF,TRBV19
CASSQLNAGEQYF,TRBV3-1/TRBV3-2
CASSRDSPDTQYF,TRBV27
CASSRTPDQPQHF,TRBV5-4
CASIRNYGYTF,TRBV5-8
CAISEGGGPLQGTQYF,TRBV10-3
CSARETGKPYF,TRBV20-1